The present entry profiles one T cell receptor beta chain with its context. Its antigen is unidentified. Additional DNA sequences in this sample encode the identical CDR3. Germline V gene data show CDR1 as KGHSH and CDR2 as LQKENI. V shed 1 base, J shed 3 bases, and the junction held 2 bases outside the gene matches. This CDR3 has 15 amino acids. The PCR had 60 Vbeta and 13 Jbeta primers. Some clones are missing from TCRdb's copy, which holds only in-frame ones; the method was immunoSEQ multiplex PCR. The sample includes more than 100,000 clones, 79% seen only once; the top ten take around 1%. The sample is drawn from a study of cytomegalovirus exposure and HLA in healthy donors. General study points: In a later analysis, TCR beta V- and J-gene trimming showed a link to a missense DCLRE1C variant. Rare sequences made up most TCRs, while some public TCRs were found in many donors. As a later analysis revealed, the rate of TCR association differed by HLA locus, with DRB1 most and HLA-C fewest. Fewer N-insertions than the roughly 650-donor mean were reportedly shown by an Asian-associated ancestry cluster in a later analysis.

This chain links TRBV18 with TRBJ2-3; 9 bases align to TRBD2. The sample taken for sequencing was PBMCs. The receptor's source is a male donor in good health and CMV-seronegative. CDR3 DNA sequence: TGTGCCAGCTCACCACTTGCGGGGGGGACAGATACGCAGTATTTT. This translates into CASSPLAGGTDTQYF.